This section outlines one TCR beta chain sequence together with its context. Under the authors' procedure: Reference gene primers were amplified, and this amplification served to estimate nucleated cell counts. The assay was immunoSEQ multiplex PCR, and TCRdb's table has in-frame clones only and misses some. For V, J and clone size, that table is used; D and trimming come from the DNA. The table has some 320,000 clones, nearly 90% seen once. This entry comes from a study of blood T cell repertoires in COVID-19. The age range of participants was about 18 to 100 years, with residence in about two dozen US areas. Participants' own reports of clinical history determined their cohort assignment. Before they entered the study, exposed participants had met a COVID-19 case within 2 weeks. This CDR3 has 14 residues. CDR1 LGHDT and CDR2 YNNKEL come from the germline V gene (reference sequence). V lost 5 bases, J lost 6 bases, and 7 bases stayed unmatched.

Sequencing was carried out using PBMCs or T cells enriched from blood (not recorded which). This sequence was found in a woman aged 50 to 60 who had been exposed to COVID-19. The V gene is TRBV3-1 (or the pseudogene TRBV3-2), the J gene TRBJ2-7; 10 positions agree with TRBD1. The CDR3 loop reads CASSNRDRGSEQYF. CDR3 DNA sequence: TGTGCCAGCAGCAACCGGGACAGGGGTTCCGAGCAGTACTTC.